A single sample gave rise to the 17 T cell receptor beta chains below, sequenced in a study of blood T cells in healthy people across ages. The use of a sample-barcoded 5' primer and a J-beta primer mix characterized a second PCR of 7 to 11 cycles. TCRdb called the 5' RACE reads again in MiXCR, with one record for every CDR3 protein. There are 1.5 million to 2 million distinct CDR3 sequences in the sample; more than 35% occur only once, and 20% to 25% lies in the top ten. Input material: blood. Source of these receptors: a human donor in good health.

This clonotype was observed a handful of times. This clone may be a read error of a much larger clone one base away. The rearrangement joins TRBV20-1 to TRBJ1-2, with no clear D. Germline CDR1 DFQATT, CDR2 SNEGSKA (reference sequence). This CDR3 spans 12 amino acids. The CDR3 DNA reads TGCAGTACTAGAGACGACGACTATGGCTACACCTTC. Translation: CSTRDDDYGYTF.

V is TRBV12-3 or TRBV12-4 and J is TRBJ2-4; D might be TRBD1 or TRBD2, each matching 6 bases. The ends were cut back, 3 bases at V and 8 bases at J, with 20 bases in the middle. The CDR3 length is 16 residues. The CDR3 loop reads CASSFSRGSGEDIQYF. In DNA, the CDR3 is TGTGCCAGCAGTTTTTCACGAGGGTCAGGGGAGGACATTCAGTACTTC.

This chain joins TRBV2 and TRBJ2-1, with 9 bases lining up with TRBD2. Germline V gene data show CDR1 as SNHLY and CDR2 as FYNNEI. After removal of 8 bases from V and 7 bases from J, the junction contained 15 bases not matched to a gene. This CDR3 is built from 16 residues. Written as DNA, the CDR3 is TGTGCCAGCGCAACTTTTAGCGGGGGCCCTGGGAATGAGCAGTTCTTC. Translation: CASATFSGGPGNEQFF.

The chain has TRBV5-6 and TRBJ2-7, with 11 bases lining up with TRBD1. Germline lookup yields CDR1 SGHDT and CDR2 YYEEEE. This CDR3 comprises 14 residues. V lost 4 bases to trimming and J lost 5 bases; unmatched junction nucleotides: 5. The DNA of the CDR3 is TGTGCCAGCAGCGGACAGGGGGCAGGGGACGAGCAGTACTTC. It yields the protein CASSGQGAGDEQYF.

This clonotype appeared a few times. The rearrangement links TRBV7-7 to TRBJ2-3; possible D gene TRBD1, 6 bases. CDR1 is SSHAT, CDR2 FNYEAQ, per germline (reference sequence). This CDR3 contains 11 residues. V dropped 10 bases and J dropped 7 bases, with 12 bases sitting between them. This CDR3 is CATLQGNTQYF. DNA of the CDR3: TGTGCCACCCTCCAGGGGAATACGCAGTATTTT.

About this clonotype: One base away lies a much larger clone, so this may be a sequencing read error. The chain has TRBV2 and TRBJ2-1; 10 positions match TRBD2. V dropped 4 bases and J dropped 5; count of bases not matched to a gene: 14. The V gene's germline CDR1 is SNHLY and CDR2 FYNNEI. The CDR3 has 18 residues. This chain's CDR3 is CASSVGASGGVWDNEQFF. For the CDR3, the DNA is TGTGCCAGCAGTGTTGGGGCTAGCGGGGGAGTCTGGGACAATGAGCAGTTCTTC.

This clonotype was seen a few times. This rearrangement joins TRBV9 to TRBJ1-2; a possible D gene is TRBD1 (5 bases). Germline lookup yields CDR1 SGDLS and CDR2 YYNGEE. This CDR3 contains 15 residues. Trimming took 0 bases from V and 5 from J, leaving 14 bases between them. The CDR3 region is CASSVGVGARYGYTF. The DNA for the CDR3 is TGTGCCAGCAGCGTAGGGGTAGGGGCTAGGTATGGCTACACCTTC.

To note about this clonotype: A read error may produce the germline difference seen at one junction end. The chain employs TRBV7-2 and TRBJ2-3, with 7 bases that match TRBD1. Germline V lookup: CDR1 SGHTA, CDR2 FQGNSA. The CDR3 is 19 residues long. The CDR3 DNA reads TGTGCCGGCAGCTACCGCGGTGTAAGGACAGGCACTAGCACAGATACGCAGTATTTT. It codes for CAGSYRGVRTGTSTDTQYF.

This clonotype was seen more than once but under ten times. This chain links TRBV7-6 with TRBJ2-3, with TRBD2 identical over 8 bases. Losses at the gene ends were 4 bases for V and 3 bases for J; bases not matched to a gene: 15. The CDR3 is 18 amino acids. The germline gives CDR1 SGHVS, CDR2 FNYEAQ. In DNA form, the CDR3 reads TGTGCCAGCAGCTCCCACACTAGCCTCCGGGGGGGAACAGATACGCAGTATTTT. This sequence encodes CASSSHTSLRGGTDTQYF. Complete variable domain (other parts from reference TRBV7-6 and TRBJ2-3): GAGVSQSPRYKVTKRGQDVALRCDPISGHVSLYWYRQALGQGPEFLTYFNYEAQQDKSGLPNDRFSAERPEGSISTLTIQRTEQRDSAMYRCASSSHTSLRGGTDTQYFGPGTRLTVL.

The CDR3 DNA follows: TGTGCCAGCAGTTACTCCGGACAGTTAGACGAGCAGTACTTC. It specifies CASSYSGQLDEQYF. The rearrangement links TRBV6-2 or TRBV6-3 to TRBJ2-1; tentative D call: TRBD1 (6 bases). The J call may be incorrect, as the DNA end agrees better with TRBJ2-7. The V gene's germline CDR1 is MNHEY and CDR2 SVGEGT. The CDR3 covers 14 residues.

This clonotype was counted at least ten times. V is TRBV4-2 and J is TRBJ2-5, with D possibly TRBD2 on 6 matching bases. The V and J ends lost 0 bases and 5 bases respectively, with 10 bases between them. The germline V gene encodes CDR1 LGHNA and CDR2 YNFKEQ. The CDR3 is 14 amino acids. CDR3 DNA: TGTGCCAGCAGCCAAGATCCGGGAGTGGAGACCCAGTACTTC. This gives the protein CASSQDPGVETQYF.

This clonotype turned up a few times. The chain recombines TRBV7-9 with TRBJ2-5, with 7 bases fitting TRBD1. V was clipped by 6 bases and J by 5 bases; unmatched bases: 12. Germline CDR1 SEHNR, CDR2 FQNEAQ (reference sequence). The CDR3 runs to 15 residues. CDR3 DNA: TGTGCCAGCAGTCCAGACAGGGTGATGGGGGAGACCCAGTACTTC. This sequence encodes CASSPDRVMGETQYF.

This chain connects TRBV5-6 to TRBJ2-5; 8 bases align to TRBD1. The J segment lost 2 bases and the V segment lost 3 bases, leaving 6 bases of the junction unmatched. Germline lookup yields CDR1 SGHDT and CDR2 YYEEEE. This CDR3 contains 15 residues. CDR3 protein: CASSSGGTGQETQYF. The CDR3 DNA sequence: TGTGCCAGCAGCTCCGGAGGGACAGGACAAGAGACCCAGTACTTC.

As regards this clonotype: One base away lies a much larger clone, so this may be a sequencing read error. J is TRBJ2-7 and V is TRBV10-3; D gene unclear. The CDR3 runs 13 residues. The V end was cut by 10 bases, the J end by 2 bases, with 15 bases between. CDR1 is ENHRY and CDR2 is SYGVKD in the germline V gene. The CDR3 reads CATNLGETYEQYF. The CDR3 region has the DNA TGTGCCACCAATCTGGGTGAGACCTACGAGCAGTACTTC.

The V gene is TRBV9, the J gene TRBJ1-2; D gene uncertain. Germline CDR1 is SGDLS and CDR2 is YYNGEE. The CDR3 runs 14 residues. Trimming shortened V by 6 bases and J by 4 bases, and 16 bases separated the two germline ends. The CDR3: CASNPLGGPYGYTF. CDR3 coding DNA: TGTGCCAGCAACCCCCTTGGAGGACCCTATGGCTACACCTTC.

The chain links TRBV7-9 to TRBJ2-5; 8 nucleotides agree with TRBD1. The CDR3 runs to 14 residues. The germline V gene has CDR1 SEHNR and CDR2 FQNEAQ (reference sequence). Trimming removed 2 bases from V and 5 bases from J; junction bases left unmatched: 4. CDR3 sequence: CASSLPRQGETQYF. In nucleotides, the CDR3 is TGTGCCAGCAGCTTACCCCGACAGGGGGAGACCCAGTACTTC.

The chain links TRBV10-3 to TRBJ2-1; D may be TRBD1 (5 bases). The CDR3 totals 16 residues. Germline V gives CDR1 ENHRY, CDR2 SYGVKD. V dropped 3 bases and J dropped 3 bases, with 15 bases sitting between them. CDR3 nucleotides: TGTGCCATCAGTGACCCCCAGGGTATAGACTACAATGAGCAGTTCTTC. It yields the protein CAISDPQGIDYNEQFF.